This TCR beta chain was found in a study of cytomegalovirus exposure and HLA in healthy donors. General study results and limits: Across all donors, roughly uniform sequencing depth was an assumption of the presence/absence analyses. Sequencing likely generated an artifact that appeared as a cluster of highly shared sequence variants. The classifier reportedly diagnosed cytomegalovirus status with high sensitivity and specificity. Some V segments, TRBV6-2 and TRBV6-3 among them, were indistinguishable and were therefore excluded.

The PCR employed 60 Vbeta primers together with 13 Jbeta primers. Data came from immunoSEQ multiplex PCR; TCRdb stores just in-frame clones and leaves some out. In the table there are roughly 190,000 clones, under 80% of which are singletons. As to this clone: Its antigen remains unknown.

The CDR3 contains 14 residues. Deletions cut 0 bases from V and 2 bases from J, with 6 bases between. Germline CDR1 and CDR2: SGHNT and YYREEE (reference sequence). The sample consisted of PBMCs. The TCR was taken from a man younger than 40 in good health and CMV-seropositive. The chain has TRBV5-4 and TRBJ1-3; no clear D. The CDR3 region is CASSLGGAGNTIYF. CDR3 sequence (DNA): TGTGCCAGCAGCTTGGGCGGGGCTGGAAACACCATATATTTT.